Each of the 24 T cell receptor beta chains below was sequenced from the same sample in a study of response to subunit inactivated influenza vaccine. TCRdb ran MiXCR on the RT-PCR reads and lists one entry per CDR3 protein. The sample lists 540,000 or so distinct CDR3 sequences, 13% seen once, with under 15% in the top ten. Sequencing used PBMCs from blood, obtained roughly 48 days after vaccination. The receptor set was obtained from a man aged 45 to 65 who received an inactivated influenza vaccine.

In its sample, this clonotype was seen many times. The chain recombines TRBV12-3 or TRBV12-4 with TRBJ1-5, with 10 nucleotides matching TRBD1. Losses at the gene ends were 5 bases for V and 6 bases for J; bases not matched to a gene: 10. The CDR3 covers 16 residues. Written as DNA, the CDR3 is TGTGCCAGCAGTCACCAGGGACAGGGGAGACTTCAGCCCCAGCATTTT. It translates to CASSHQGQGRLQPQHF.

The chain recombines TRBV24-1 with TRBJ2-1, with a possible D match to TRBD1 (6 bases). Germline CDR1 and CDR2: KGHDR and SFDVKD. V was shortened by 9 bases and J by 0 bases, with 11 bases between the two germline ends. The CDR3 contains 14 residues. The CDR3 nucleotides read TGTGCCACCTCAGGGGAGAGCTCCTACAATGAGCAGTTCTTC. Its translation is CATSGESSYNEQFF.

This clonotype was observed many times. This chain uses TRBV29-1 with TRBJ1-1; the D is unclear. The V end lost 4 bases, the J end lost 0 bases, and 9 bases lay between the germline ends. Germline CDR1 reads SQVTM; CDR2 reads ANQGSEA. This CDR3 is 13 amino acids long. The CDR3 coding sequence is TGCAGCGTTGTCGACCGAATGAACACTGAAGCTTTCTTT. Translated, it gives CSVVDRMNTEAFF.

At least ten counts were recorded for this clonotype. This chain joins TRBV6-5 and TRBJ2-7, with 9 bases identical to TRBD2. V trimming: 0 bases; J trimming: 2 bases; junction bases outside the gene matches: 2. In germline, CDR1 is MNHEY, CDR2 SVGAGI. The CDR3 runs to 15 residues. CDR3 DNA: TGTGCCAGCAGTTACTCAGCTAGCGGGGCCTACGAGCAGTACTTC. It codes for CASSYSASGAYEQYF.

The chain couples TRBV5-6 to TRBJ1-5; maybe TRBD1 (6 bases). Per germline, CDR1 SGHDT and CDR2 YYEEEE. The CDR3 is 15 residues long. V dropped 0 bases and J dropped 5 bases, with 12 bases sitting between them. The CDR3 nucleotides read TGTGCCAGCAGCTTGGAGGGGGGAGACGATCAGCCCCAGCATTTT. Encoded protein: CASSLEGGDDQPQHF.

This rearrangement joins TRBV4-1 to TRBJ1-3, with D perhaps TRBD1 (6 bases). CDR1 MGHRA and CDR2 YSYEKL come from the germline V gene. Trimming removed 4 bases from V and 0 bases from J, with 16 bases in between. The CDR3 covers 17 residues. The CDR3 is CASSPDEGGRSGNTIYF. The CDR3 DNA sequence: TGCGCCAGCAGCCCCGACGAGGGGGGACGCTCTGGAAACACCATATATTTT.

This clonotype was observed a few times. This chain uses TRBV10-3 with TRBJ2-1; 11 bases match TRBD2. This CDR3 is built from 15 residues. Germline assignment: CDR1 ENHRY and CDR2 SYGVKD. V was clipped by 3 bases and J by 7 bases; unmatched bases: 5. The CDR3 protein is CAISDPTSGGNEQFF. The CDR3 region has the DNA TGTGCCATCAGTGACCCCACTAGCGGGGGAAATGAGCAGTTCTTC.

The J gene is TRBJ1-1, the V gene TRBV19, with D maybe TRBD1 (5 bases). V was cut by 6 bases and J by 6 bases, with 14 bases left in between. In germline, CDR1 is LNHDA, CDR2 SQIVND (reference sequence). CDR3 length equals 13 residues. The CDR3: CASSTQGIAEAFF. CDR3 DNA sequence: TGTGCCAGTAGCACGCAGGGTATCGCTGAAGCTTTCTTT.

This clonotype has ten or more counts. This chain connects TRBV5-1 to TRBJ2-1; TRBD2 aligns across 7 bases. V lost 1 base to trimming and J lost 5 bases; unmatched junction nucleotides: 6. The CDR3 spans 15 residues. Looked up from germline, CDR1 is SGHRS and CDR2 is YFSETQ. The CDR3 loop is CASSLRASGDNEQFF. The CDR3 DNA reads TGCGCCAGCAGCTTGAGGGCTAGCGGAGACAATGAGCAGTTCTTC.

The sample holds a few counts of this clonotype. This chain connects TRBV5-1 to TRBJ2-3, with D possibly matching TRBD1 (5 bases). The germline V gene has CDR1 SGHRS and CDR2 YFSETQ. V shed 0 bases and J shed 1 base, with 9 bases lying between them. CDR3 length equals 15 residues. The CDR3, as DNA: TGCGCCAGCAGCTTGGCAGGGATGGGCACAGATACGCAGTATTTT. As protein: CASSLAGMGTDTQYF.

The chain couples TRBV9 to TRBJ1-1; 7 nucleotides agree with TRBD1. This CDR3 is 14 amino acids long. The V gene end was trimmed by 2 bases and the J gene end by 6 bases; junction bases not matched to a gene: 7. The germline V gene encodes CDR1 SGDLS and CDR2 YYNGEE. The CDR3 nucleotides are TGTGCCAGCAGCGTCCATACAGGGGCAGCTGAAGCTTTCTTT. It codes for CASSVHTGAAEAFF. The full variable domain, completed using reference TRBV9 and TRBJ1-1, is DSGVTQTPKHLITATGQRVTLRCSPRSGDLSVYWYQQSLDQGLQFLIQYYNGEERAKGNILERFSAQQFPDLHSELNLSSLELGDSALYFCASSVHTGAAEAFFGQGTRLTVV.

The V and J genes are TRBV4-3 and TRBJ2-3; D is perhaps TRBD2 (6 bases). CDR3 size: 14 residues. The germline V gene has CDR1 LGHNA and CDR2 YSLEER. V shed 0 bases and J shed 4 bases, with 8 bases lying between them. The CDR3 loop is CASSQDWGADTQYF. CDR3 bases: TGCGCCAGCAGCCAAGATTGGGGGGCAGATACGCAGTATTTT.

This clonotype has at least ten counts. This chain joins TRBV10-3 and TRBJ1-3; 7 bases map to TRBD1. This CDR3 region has 16 residues. CDR1 is ENHRY and CDR2 is SYGVKD in the germline V gene. Trimming took 3 bases from V and 5 from J; bases not matched to a gene: 10. The CDR3 protein is CAISDAPQGMRNTIYF. In DNA form, the CDR3 reads TGTGCCATCAGTGATGCCCCACAGGGGATGAGAAACACCATATATTTT.

This clonotype was seen a handful of times. The genes are TRBV11-2 and TRBJ2-5; 9 nucleotides align to TRBD1. This CDR3 is built from 15 residues. Germline CDR1 SGHAT, CDR2 FQNNGV. The V and J ends lost 6 bases and 2 bases, in that order; junction bases with no gene match: 7. This chain's CDR3 is CASSLPGQGQETQYF. The DNA for the CDR3 is TGTGCCAGCAGTCTACCGGGACAGGGTCAAGAGACCCAGTACTTC.

The rearrangement joins TRBV11-1 to TRBJ2-3; no clear D. Deletions cut 4 bases from V and 0 bases from J, with 20 bases between. The CDR3 contains 18 residues. Germline V gives CDR1 SGHAT, CDR2 FQDESV (reference sequence). CDR3 nucleotide sequence: TGTGCCAGCAGCTCCCGGATCGGACGGTGGCCTAGCACAGATACGCAGTATTTT. Residues: CASSSRIGRWPSTDTQYF.

This clonotype was observed a few times. The chain employs TRBV28 and TRBJ2-3, with D perhaps matching TRBD1 or TRBD2 (6 bases each). Looked up from germline, CDR1 is MDHEN and CDR2 is SYDVKM. The CDR3 is 15 residues long. The V and J ends lost 8 bases and 2 bases respectively, with 17 bases between them. The CDR3 coding sequence is TGTGCCAGCCTCCTGGGGGGCGGGGACACAGATACGCAGTATTTT. As protein: CASLLGGGDTDTQYF.

The chain links TRBV20-1 to TRBJ2-5; TRBD2 aligns across 14 bases. Losses at the gene ends were 4 bases for V and 4 bases for J; bases not matched to a gene: 14. The CDR3 has 18 residues. CDR1 and CDR2 (germline): DFQATT, SNEGSKA (reference sequence). CDR3 in DNA: TGCAGTGCTAATGGGGGAGGACTAGCGGGAGGAACAGGAGAGACCCAGTACTTC. Protein: CSANGGGLAGGTGETQYF.

The sample holds a few counts of this clonotype. The CDR3 here is CASSWGGMNTEAFF. DNA for the CDR3: TGTGCCAGCAGTTGGGGCGGAATGAACACTGAAGCTTTCTTT. The rearrangement links TRBV12-3 or TRBV12-4 to TRBJ1-1; TRBD1 is a possible D gene (5 bases). V dropped 4 bases and J dropped 0 bases, with 9 bases sitting between them. The CDR3 length is 14 residues.

This clonotype turned up a few times. The chain employs TRBV11-2 and TRBJ1-1, with 10 bases matching TRBD1. The CDR3 consists of 13 residues. In germline, CDR1 is SGHAT, CDR2 FQNNGV. Trimming removed 4 bases from V and 7 bases from J; junction bases left unmatched: 3. The CDR3 nucleotides are TGTGCCAGCAGCTCCCGGGACAGGGGTGAAGCTTTCTTT. This gives the protein CASSSRDRGEAFF.

This clonotype was picked up a small number of times. The DNA of the CDR3 is TGCAGCGTTGGCGGACAGGGGAGCACAGATACGCAGTATTTT. This codes for CSVGGQGSTDTQYF. The V call is TRBV29-1, the J call TRBJ2-3, with TRBD1 identical over 9 bases. Trimming removed 4 bases from V and 0 bases from J; junction bases left unmatched: 2. The CDR3 sequence is 14 residues long. Germline lookup yields CDR1 SQVTM and CDR2 ANQGSEA.

This clonotype has just a few counts. This chain links TRBV5-1 with TRBJ1-4; TRBD1 agrees at 9 bases. Germline lookup yields CDR1 SGHRS and CDR2 YFSETQ. J lost 8 bases, V lost 4 bases, and 12 bases had no gene match. The CDR3 covers 16 residues. The CDR3 bases are TGCGCCAGCAGCCTGGACCCCGGGACAGGGTACGAAAAACTGTTTTTT. This translates into CASSLDPGTGYEKLFF.

This clonotype was counted between two and nine times. The chain employs TRBV5-1 and TRBJ2-5; 10 bases fit TRBD1. V shed 4 bases, J shed 5 bases, and the junction held 8 bases outside the gene matches. This CDR3 is built from 15 residues. Per the germline V gene, CDR1 is SGHRS and CDR2 is YFSETQ. The CDR3 sequence: CASSHPGQGSETQYF. The CDR3 DNA is TGCGCCAGCAGCCATCCGGGACAGGGGTCGGAGACCCAGTACTTC.

A few counts support this clonotype. The chain couples TRBV15 to TRBJ2-7; 8 bases align to TRBD1. The length of the CDR3 is 13 residues. CDR1 and CDR2 (germline): LNHNV, YYDKDF (reference sequence). J gave up 5 bases and V 5 bases, and 5 bases lay outside the gene matches. CDR3 nucleotides: TGTGCCACCAGCGCGTGGACAGGGAACGAGCAGTACTTC. Its translation: CATSAWTGNEQYF. The full variable domain, rest sourced from reference TRBV15 and TRBJ2-7, is DAMVIQNPRYQVTQFGKPVTLSCSQTLNHNVMYWYQQKSSQAPKLLFHYYDKDFNNEADTPDNFQSRRPNTSFCFLDIRSPGLGDTAMYLCATSAWTGNEQYFGPGTRLTVT.

CDR3 in amino acids: CASGWEAPGELFF. The CDR3 DNA follows: TGTGCCAGCGGGTGGGAGGCGCCCGGGGAGCTGTTTTTT. The chain carries TRBV7-9 and TRBJ2-2; a possible D gene is TRBD2 (6 bases). The CDR3 loop spans 13 amino acids. The V and J ends lost 8 bases and 6 bases respectively, with 13 bases between them. Germline CDR1 reads SEHNR; CDR2 reads FQNEAQ (reference sequence).